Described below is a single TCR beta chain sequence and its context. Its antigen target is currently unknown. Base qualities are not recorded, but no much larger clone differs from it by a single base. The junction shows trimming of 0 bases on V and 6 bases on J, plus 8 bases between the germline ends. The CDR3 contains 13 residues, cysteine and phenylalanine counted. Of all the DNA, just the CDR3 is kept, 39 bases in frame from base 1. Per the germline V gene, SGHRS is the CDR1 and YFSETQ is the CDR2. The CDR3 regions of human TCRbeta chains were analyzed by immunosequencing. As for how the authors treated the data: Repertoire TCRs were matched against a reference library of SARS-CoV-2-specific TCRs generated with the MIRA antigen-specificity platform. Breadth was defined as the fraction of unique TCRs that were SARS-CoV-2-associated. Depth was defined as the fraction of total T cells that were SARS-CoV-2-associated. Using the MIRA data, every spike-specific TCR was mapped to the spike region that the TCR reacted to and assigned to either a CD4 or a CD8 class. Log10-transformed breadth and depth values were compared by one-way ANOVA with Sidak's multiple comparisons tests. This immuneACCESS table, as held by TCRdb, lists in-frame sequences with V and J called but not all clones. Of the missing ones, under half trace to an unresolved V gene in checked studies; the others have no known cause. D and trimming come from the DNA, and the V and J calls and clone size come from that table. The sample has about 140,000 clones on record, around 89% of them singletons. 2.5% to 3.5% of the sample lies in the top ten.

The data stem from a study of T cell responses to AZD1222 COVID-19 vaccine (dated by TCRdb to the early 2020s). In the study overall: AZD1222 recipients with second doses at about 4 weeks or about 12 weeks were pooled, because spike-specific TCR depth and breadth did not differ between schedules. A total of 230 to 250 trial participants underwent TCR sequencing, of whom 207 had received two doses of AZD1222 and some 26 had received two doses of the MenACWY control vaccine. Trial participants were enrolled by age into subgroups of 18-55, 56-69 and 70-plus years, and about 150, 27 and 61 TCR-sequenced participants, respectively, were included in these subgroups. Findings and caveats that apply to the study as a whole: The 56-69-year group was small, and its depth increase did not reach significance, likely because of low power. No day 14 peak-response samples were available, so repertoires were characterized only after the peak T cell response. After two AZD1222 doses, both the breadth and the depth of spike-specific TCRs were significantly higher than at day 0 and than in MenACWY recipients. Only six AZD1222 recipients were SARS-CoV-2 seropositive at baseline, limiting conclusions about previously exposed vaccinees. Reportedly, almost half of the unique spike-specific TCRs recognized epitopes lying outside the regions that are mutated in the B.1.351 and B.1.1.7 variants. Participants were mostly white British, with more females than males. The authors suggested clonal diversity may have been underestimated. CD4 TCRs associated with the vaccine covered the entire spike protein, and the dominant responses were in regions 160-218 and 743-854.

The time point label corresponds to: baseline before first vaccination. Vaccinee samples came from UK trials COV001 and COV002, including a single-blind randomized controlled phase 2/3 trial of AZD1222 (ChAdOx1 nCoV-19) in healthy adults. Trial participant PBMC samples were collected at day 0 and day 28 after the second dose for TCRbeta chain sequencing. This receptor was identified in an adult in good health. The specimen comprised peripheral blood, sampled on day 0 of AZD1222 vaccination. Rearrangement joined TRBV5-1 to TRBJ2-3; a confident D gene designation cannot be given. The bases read TGCGCCAGCAGCTTGGGCGGAGCGGATACGCAGTATTTT. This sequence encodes CASSLGGADTQYF. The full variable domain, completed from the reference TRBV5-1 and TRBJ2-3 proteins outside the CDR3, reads KAGVTQTPRYLIKTRGQQVTLSCSPISGHRSVSWYQQTPGQGLQFLFEYFSETQRNKGNFPGRFSGRQFSNSRSEMNVSTLELGDSALYLCASSLGGADTQYFGPGTRLTVL.